This is a list of T cell receptor beta chains from one sample in a study of blood T cell repertoires in COVID-19. The assay was immunoSEQ multiplex PCR, and TCRdb's table has in-frame clones only and misses some. This sample has about 480,000 clones, with 88% found just once. The sample was peripheral blood. These receptors all stem from a woman aged 45-59 years with COVID-19, enrolled during active disease. Each CDR3 is given with its conserved first and last residue. D genes are given only for firm matches. For some rows the clone size is stated as once, few or many, or as a class when expanded; others skip it.

cdr3_length	d_call	clone_size	v_call	j_call	cdr3_aa	cdr3_nt
14	NA	NA	TRBV2	TRBJ1-1	CAIPQGALDTEAFF	TGTGCCATACCACAGGGTGCCCTGGACACTGAAGCTTTCTTT
11	NA	NA	TRBV28	TRBJ1-1	CASTKNTEAFF	TGTGCCAGCACCAAAAACACTGAAGCTTTCTTT
14	NA	few	TRBV10-2	TRBJ1-5	CASSEAGTNQPQHF	TGCGCCAGCAGTGAGGCCGGGACTAATCAGCCCCAGCATTTT
17	NA	NA	TRBV19	TRBJ1-5	CASSIGSGAYSNQPQHF	TGTGCCAGTAGTATCGGTTCAGGCGCCTATAGCAATCAGCCCCAGCATTTT
13	TRBD1	few	TRBV19	TRBJ1-1	CASTGQTNTEAFF	TGTGCCAGTACGGGACAGACTAACACTGAAGCTTTCTTT
14	NA	once	TRBV6-5	TRBJ1-2	CASSRQTGGYGYTF	TGTGCCAGCAGTCGACAGACAGGCGGATATGGCTACACCTTC
14	NA	once	TRBV7-9	TRBJ1-2	CASSLDSSNYGYTF	TGTGCCAGCAGCTTAGACAGCTCGAACTATGGCTACACCTTC
15	NA	NA	TRBV18	TRBJ1-2	CASSPELQGIDGYTF	TGTGCCAGCTCACCTGAACTTCAGGGGATCGATGGCTACACCTTC
13	TRBD1	NA	TRBV9	TRBJ1-1	CASSLRQGGEAFF	TGTGCCAGCAGCCTCCGACAGGGCGGTGAAGCTTTCTTT
15	NA	NA	TRBV7-2	TRBJ1-5	CASSLESGYNQPQHF	TGTGCCAGCAGCTTAGAATCAGGATACAATCAGCCCCAGCATTTT
13	NA	few	TRBV24-1	TRBJ2-7	CATSDGGAYEQYF	TGTGCCACCAGTGATGGAGGGGCCTACGAGCAGTACTTC
15	TRBD2	NA	TRBV6-5	TRBJ2-1	CASSWSGTSGNEQFF	TGTGCCAGCAGTTGGAGTGGTACTAGCGGCAATGAGCAGTTCTTC
14	NA	NA	TRBV27	TRBJ2-2	CASSSFGGAGELFF	TGTGCCAGCAGCTCGTTCGGCGGGGCCGGGGAGCTGTTTTTT
13	NA	once	TRBV19	TRBJ2-5	CASSGGRGETQYF	TGTGCCAGTAGTGGCGGGCGAGGGGAGACCCAGTACTTC
19	TRBD2	NA	TRBV19	TRBJ2-3	CASSPLPGLAGYTTDTQYF	TGTGCCAGTAGCCCTCTTCCGGGACTAGCGGGATACACCACAGATACGCAGTATTTT
13	TRBD1	NA	TRBV27	TRBJ1-4	CASRVRTGRKLFF	TGTGCCAGCCGAGTACGGACAGGGCGAAAACTGTTTTTT
13	NA	NA	TRBV7-9	TRBJ1-1	CASSASGGTEAFF	TGTGCCAGCAGCGCCTCGGGGGGCACTGAAGCTTTCTTT
12	NA	NA	TRBV3-1/TRBV3-2	TRBJ2-7	CASSQMELEQYF	TGTGCCAGCAGCCAAATGGAGCTCGAGCAGTACTTC
12	TRBD1	NA	TRBV6-4	TRBJ2-1	CATGQGDNEQFF	TGTGCCACCGGACAGGGAGACAATGAGCAGTTCTTC
17	TRBD1	NA	TRBV13	TRBJ2-7	CASSTRQGGRSSYEQYF	TGTGCCAGCAGCACCCGACAGGGTGGGAGAAGCTCCTACGAGCAGTACTTC
15	NA	NA	TRBV6-6	TRBJ1-6	CASSYSGQPNSPLHF	TGTGCCAGCAGTTACTCGGGGCAGCCGAATTCACCCCTCCACTTT
12	NA	NA	TRBV9	TRBJ1-1	CASSVGGTEAFF	TGTGCCAGCAGCGTAGGAGGGACTGAAGCTTTCTTT
14	NA	NA	TRBV30	TRBJ1-4	CAWSVGQNNEKLFF	TGTGCCTGGAGTGTAGGACAGAATAATGAAAAACTGTTTTTT
14	TRBD2	NA	TRBV3-1/TRBV3-2	TRBJ2-5	CASRRTSGTETQYF	TGTGCCAGCAGGCGGACTAGCGGTACAGAGACCCAGTACTTC
15	TRBD2	NA	TRBV5-1	TRBJ2-3	CASSQGLVVDSTQYF	TGCGCCAGCAGCCAGGGACTAGTTGTAGACTCTACGCAGTATTTT
13	NA	NA	TRBV30	TRBJ1-3	CAWSPLSGNTIYF	TGTGCCTGGAGTCCTCTGTCCGGAAACACCATATATTTT
14	NA	NA	TRBV5-1	TRBJ2-2	CASSLGQVPGELFF	TGCGCCAGCAGCTTGGGACAGGTGCCCGGGGAGCTGTTTTTT
16	NA	NA	TRBV3-1/TRBV3-2	TRBJ2-2	CASSRLIMEGSGELFF	TGTGCCAGCAGCCGCTTAATCATGGAGGGATCCGGGGAGCTGTTTTTT
12	NA	NA	TRBV27	TRBJ2-3	CASSTPGDTQYF	TGTGCCAGCAGTACCCCGGGAGATACGCAGTATTTT
16	NA	NA	TRBV19	TRBJ1-5	CASSPNRVTGNQPQHF	TGTGCCAGTAGTCCGAACAGGGTGACGGGCAATCAGCCCCAGCATTTT
12	NA	once	TRBV18	TRBJ2-7	CASGGADYEQYF	TGTGCCAGCGGAGGGGCGGACTACGAGCAGTACTTC
16	NA	NA	TRBV27	TRBJ2-1	CASSTSTGSSYNEQFF	TGTGCCAGCAGTACCTCCACGGGGAGCTCCTACAATGAGCAGTTCTTC
14	NA	few	TRBV29-1	TRBJ1-5	CSVHGTGLNQPQHF	TGCAGCGTCCATGGTACAGGGCTGAATCAGCCCCAGCATTTT
13	NA	few	TRBV25-1	TRBJ2-7	CASSDPRYRRQYF	TGTGCCAGCAGTGATCCCAGATACCGCAGGCAGTACTTC
13	NA	few	TRBV2	TRBJ2-2	CASRLQDTGELFF	TGTGCCAGCAGACTACAGGACACCGGGGAGCTGTTTTTT
14	NA	NA	TRBV5-1	TRBJ2-5	CASSPGDRQETQYF	TGCGCCAGCAGCCCCGGCGACAGACAAGAGACCCAGTACTTC
17	NA	NA	TRBV27	TRBJ1-4	CASSRLLDGRGNEKLFF	TGTGCCAGCAGTCGCCTGTTGGACGGACGGGGTAATGAAAAACTGTTTTTT
14	NA	NA	TRBV25-1	TRBJ1-2	CASTDDTYRDGYTF	TGTGCCAGCACCGACGATACGTACAGGGATGGCTACACCTTC
15	NA	NA	TRBV15	TRBJ1-1	CATRSLGDYGTEAFF	TGTGCCACCAGATCACTCGGGGACTATGGCACTGAAGCTTTCTTT
13	NA	NA	TRBV19	TRBJ1-2	CASSIDALYGYTF	TGTGCCAGTAGTATAGACGCACTCTATGGCTACACCTTC
13	NA	NA	TRBV4-1	TRBJ1-2	CASSQPGLISYTF	TGCGCCAGCAGCCAACCGGGGTTAATCAGCTACACCTTC
15	TRBD1	NA	TRBV7-3	TRBJ2-7	CASSLGGTGPYEQYF	TGTGCCAGCAGCTTAGGCGGGACAGGGCCCTACGAGCAGTACTTC
17	TRBD1	NA	TRBV5-6	TRBJ2-5	CASSFWDRVAPQETQYF	TGTGCCAGCAGCTTCTGGGACAGGGTCGCCCCCCAAGAGACCCAGTACTTC
18	NA	NA	TRBV27	TRBJ2-1	CASSPITGSPGPYNEQFF	TGTGCCAGCAGTCCCATAACAGGTTCCCCCGGCCCCTACAATGAGCAGTTCTTC
11	NA	NA	TRBV20-1	TRBJ1-1	CSASLQGQAFF	TGCAGTGCTTCCCTACAGGGACAAGCTTTCTTT
16	TRBD2	NA	TRBV5-1	TRBJ2-1	CASRAGGGGAYNEQFF	TGCGCCAGCAGAGCTGGAGGCGGGGGGGCGTACAATGAGCAGTTCTTC
18	TRBD1	NA	TRBV19	TRBJ1-4	CASWWARTGGIVNEKLFF	TGTGCCAGTTGGTGGGCGAGGACAGGGGGAATAGTTAATGAAAAACTGTTTTTT
15	TRBD1	NA	TRBV7-8	TRBJ1-5	CASSLGTGANQPQHF	TGTGCCAGCAGCTTAGGGACAGGGGCTAATCAGCCCCAGCATTTT
14	NA	NA	TRBV9	TRBJ2-7	CASSPAGWSYEQYF	TGTGCCAGCAGCCCGGCAGGGTGGTCCTACGAGCAGTACTTC
16	NA	NA	TRBV4-1	TRBJ2-5	CASSTSFTGGEETQYF	TGCGCCAGCAGTACGAGTTTTACAGGGGGGGAAGAGACCCAGTACTTC
14	NA	NA	TRBV6-1	TRBJ1-2	CASSESSGDYGYTF	TGTGCCAGCAGTGAATCGTCGGGTGACTATGGCTACACCTTC
12	NA	NA	TRBV27	TRBJ1-1	CASSLTGAEAFF	TGTGCCAGCAGTTTGACGGGGGCTGAAGCTTTCTTT
12	NA	NA	TRBV7-2	TRBJ1-6	CASSLGDSPLHF	TGTGCCAGCAGCTTGGGAGATTCACCCCTCCACTTT
13	NA	NA	TRBV6-5	TRBJ1-2	CASRPQGYDGYTF	TGTGCCAGCAGGCCACAGGGTTATGATGGCTACACCTTC
10	NA	NA	TRBV2	TRBJ1-1	CASRVYEAFF	TGTGCCAGCAGGGTCTATGAAGCTTTCTTT
16	NA	NA	TRBV3-1/TRBV3-2	TRBJ1-4	CASSHKGGGTNEKLFF	TGTGCCAGCAGCCACAAGGGAGGCGGAACTAATGAAAAACTGTTTTTT